Listed here are 16 T cell receptor beta chains from one sample, sequenced in a study of blood T cell repertoires in COVID-19. The table came from immunoSEQ multiplex PCR; TCRdb's copy has only in-frame clones and leaves some out. The sample consists of 65,000 to 90,000 clones, 70% to 80% of them appearing once. Sequences were obtained from peripheral blood. These receptors were obtained from a man between 60 and 75 years old with active or convalescent COVID-19.

In the case of this clone: This may be a read error, as it is one base from a much larger clone. The CDR3 DNA follows: TGTGCCAGCAGCAGCCGGGACAGCTCCTACGAGCAGTACTTC. This codes for CASSSRDSSYEQYF. The chain is built from TRBV5-4 and TRBJ2-7; 7 positions agree with TRBD1. Germline loops: CDR1 SGHNT, CDR2 YYREEE (reference sequence). The CDR3 extends over 14 amino acids. Trimming at V came to 4 bases and at J to 0 bases, leaving 4 bases not matched to a gene.

The rearrangement joins TRBV11-2 to TRBJ1-4, with D possibly matching TRBD1 (6 bases). This CDR3 region has 15 residues. V was trimmed by 1 base and J by 8 bases, leaving 14 bases between them. Germline V gives CDR1 SGHAT, CDR2 FQNNGV. The CDR3 DNA reads as TGTGCCAGCAGCTTAGGCGGCAGGGGAAGCGAAAAACTGTTTTTT. This encodes CASSLGGRGSEKLFF.

This clone was counted between two and nine times. This chain connects TRBV7-2 to TRBJ2-7; D is unclear. The CDR3 has 14 amino acids. Per germline, CDR1 SGHTA and CDR2 FQGNSA. V shed 5 bases and J shed 4 bases, with 15 bases lying between them. In nucleotides, the CDR3 is TGTGCCAGCAGCCTCGCGGCTGCTACTTACGAGCAGTACTTC. It is translated as CASSLAAATYEQYF.

The chain carries TRBV7-9 and TRBJ2-2; 8 nucleotides align to TRBD1. V lost 6 bases to trimming and J lost 3 bases; unmatched junction nucleotides: 6. This CDR3 region has 15 residues. Per the germline V gene, CDR1 is SEHNR and CDR2 is FQNEAQ (reference sequence). The CDR3 spells CASSPGQGDTGELFF. CDR3 in DNA: TGTGCCAGCAGTCCTGGACAGGGCGACACCGGGGAGCTGTTTTTT.

The chain has TRBV2 and TRBJ2-2; TRBD1 aligns across 7 bases. This CDR3 is 14 amino acids long. J lost 6 bases, V lost 10 bases, and 11 bases had no gene match. Germline lookup yields CDR1 SNHLY and CDR2 FYNNEI. In DNA, the CDR3 is TGTGCCATCCTATGGAAGGGGGCGGCCGGGGAGCTGTTTTTT. This sequence encodes CAILWKGAAGELFF.

The chain recombines TRBV5-1 with TRBJ2-2, with TRBD2 identical over 7 bases. Germline values: CDR1 SGHRS, CDR2 YFSETQ. V shed 9 bases, J shed 4 bases, and the junction held 12 bases outside the gene matches. The CDR3 length is 15 residues. CDR3 region: CATAVGTMGTGELFF. The CDR3 bases are TGCGCCACCGCCGTGGGGACTATGGGCACCGGGGAGCTGTTTTTT.

The chain combines TRBV6-5 with TRBJ1-1, with TRBD1 identical over 10 bases. The CDR3 sequence is 16 residues long. Germline V gene sequence: CDR1 MNHEY, CDR2 SVGAGI. J lost 6 bases, V lost 0 bases, and 7 bases had no gene match. This CDR3 reads CASSYSLGQGVPEAFF. CDR3 coding DNA: TGTGCCAGCAGTTACTCCTTAGGACAGGGGGTACCTGAAGCTTTCTTT.

This chain connects TRBV4-2 to TRBJ1-4; D is possibly TRBD1 (5 bases). Between the trimmed V and J ends, which lost 1 base and 6 bases, there was a span of 15 bases. Germline V gives CDR1 LGHNA, CDR2 YNFKEQ. The CDR3 contains 16 residues. CDR3 bases: TGTGCCAGCAGCCAAGGGGGAGGGGCGGATTATGAAAAACTGTTTTTT. Its protein is CASSQGGGADYEKLFF.

V and J are TRBV28 and TRBJ1-4; D is perhaps TRBD1 (5 bases). V lost 6 bases, J lost 10 bases, and 24 bases lay in between. The CDR3 runs to 16 residues. CDR1 is MDHEN and CDR2 is SYDVKM in the germline V gene. CDR3 region: CASSPVRGGGDGKLFF. The CDR3 bases are TGTGCCAGCAGCCCTGTGCGTGGGGGAGGAGACGGAAAACTGTTTTTT.

The rearrangement links TRBV5-1 to TRBJ2-7; tentative D call: TRBD2 (5 bases). Between the trimmed V and J ends, which lost 0 bases and 4 bases, there was a span of 11 bases. Germline loops: CDR1 SGHRS, CDR2 YFSETQ. The CDR3 runs to 14 residues. The CDR3 loop reads CASSLGGLDYEQYF. DNA of the CDR3: TGCGCCAGCAGCTTGGGCGGACTGGATTACGAGCAGTACTTC.

This clone has a single count. The CDR3: CASSDTSDIAILAKNIQYF. The DNA for the CDR3 is TGTGCCAGCAGTGATACGTCGGACATAGCAATTCTAGCCAAAAACATTCAGTACTTC. J is TRBJ2-4 and V is TRBV6-1; D possibly corresponds to TRBD1 (5 bases). V dropped 3 bases and J dropped 0 bases, with 21 bases sitting between them. This CDR3 has 19 residues. Germline-derived CDR1 and CDR2 are MNHNS and SASEGT.

This sequence joins TRBV25-1 and TRBJ1-3, with D unresolved. Germline V gene data show CDR1 as MGHDK and CDR2 as SYGVNS. V was trimmed by 2 bases and J by 0 bases, leaving 14 bases between them. The CDR3 runs to 17 residues. DNA of the CDR3: TGTGCCAGCAGTGAAGGTGTACAGACTAACTCTGGAAACACCATATATTTT. This translates into CASSEGVQTNSGNTIYF. Combining the CDR3 with reference TRBV25-1 and TRBJ1-3 gives the whole variable domain EADIYQTPRYLVIGTGKKITLECSQTMGHDKMYWYQQDPGMELHLIHYSYGVNSTEKGDLSSESTVSRIRTEHFPLTLESARPSHTSQYLCASSEGVQTNSGNTIYFGEGSWLTVV.

The gene calls are TRBV9 and TRBJ2-2; 8 bases fit TRBD2. The CDR3 runs 16 residues. CDR1 SGDLS and CDR2 YYNGEE come from the germline V gene. V gave up 2 bases and J gave up 0 bases; unmatched junction bases: 3. In nucleotides, the CDR3 is TGTGCCAGCAGCGTCTCGGGACTAGCGAACACCGGGGAGCTGTTTTTT. Translation: CASSVSGLANTGELFF.

The chain uses TRBV27 and TRBJ1-2; tentative D call: TRBD1 (6 bases). Germline assignment: CDR1 MNHEY and CDR2 SMNVEV (reference sequence). V dropped 6 bases and J dropped 4 bases, with 12 bases sitting between them. CDR3 size: 13 residues. In DNA form, the CDR3 reads TGTGCCAGCAGGGTTGGACAGACCTATGGCTACACCTTC. Amino acid sequence: CASRVGQTYGYTF.

The chain links TRBV7-2 to TRBJ1-2; the match to TRBD1 covers 8 bases. In germline, CDR1 is SGHTA, CDR2 FQGNSA. The V segment lost 5 bases and the J segment 7 bases; nucleotides outside the gene matches: 15. The CDR3 has 16 residues. As DNA, the CDR3 is TGTGCCAGCAGCCCTACAGGCGCAGGGGGCTTTGGTGGCTACACCTTC. Translating it yields CASSPTGAGGFGGYTF.

The chain links TRBV2 to TRBJ1-6; the D is unclear. Germline CDR1 reads SNHLY; CDR2 reads FYNNEI. The CDR3 has 14 amino acids. V gave up 1 base and J gave up 7 bases, with 8 bases separating them. CDR3 sequence reads: CASSEVGDNSPLHF. The CDR3 DNA reads TGTGCCAGCAGTGAAGTGGGAGACAATTCACCCCTCCACTTT. Complete variable domain (other parts from reference TRBV2 and TRBJ1-6): EPEVTQTPSHQVTQMGQEVILRCVPISNHLYFYWYRQILGQKVEFLVSFYNNEISEKSEIFDDQFSVERPDGSNFTLKIRSTKLEDSAMYFCASSEVGDNSPLHFGNGTRLTVT.